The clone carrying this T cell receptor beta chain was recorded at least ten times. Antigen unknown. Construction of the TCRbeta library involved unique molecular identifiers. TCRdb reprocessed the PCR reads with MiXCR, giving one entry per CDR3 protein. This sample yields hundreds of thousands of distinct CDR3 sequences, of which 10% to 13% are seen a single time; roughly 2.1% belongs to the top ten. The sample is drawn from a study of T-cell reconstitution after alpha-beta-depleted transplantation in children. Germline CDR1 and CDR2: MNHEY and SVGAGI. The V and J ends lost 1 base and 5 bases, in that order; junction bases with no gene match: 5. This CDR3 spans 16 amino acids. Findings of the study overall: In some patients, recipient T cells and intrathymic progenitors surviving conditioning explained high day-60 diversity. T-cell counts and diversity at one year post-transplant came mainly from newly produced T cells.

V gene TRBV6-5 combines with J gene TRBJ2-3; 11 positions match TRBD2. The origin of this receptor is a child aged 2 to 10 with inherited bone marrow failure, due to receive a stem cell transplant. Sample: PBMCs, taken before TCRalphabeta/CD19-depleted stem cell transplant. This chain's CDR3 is CASSYFSGREGDTQYF. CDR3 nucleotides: TGTGCCAGCAGTTACTTTAGCGGGAGGGAGGGAGATACGCAGTATTTT.